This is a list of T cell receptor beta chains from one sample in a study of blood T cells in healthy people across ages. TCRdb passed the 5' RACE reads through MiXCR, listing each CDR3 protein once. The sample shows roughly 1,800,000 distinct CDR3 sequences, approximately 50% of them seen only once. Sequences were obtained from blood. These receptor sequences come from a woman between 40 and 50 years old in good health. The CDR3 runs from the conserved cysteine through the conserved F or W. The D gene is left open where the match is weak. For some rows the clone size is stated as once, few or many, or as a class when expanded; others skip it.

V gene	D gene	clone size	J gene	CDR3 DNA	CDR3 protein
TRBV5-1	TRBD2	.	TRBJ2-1	TGCGCCAGCAGCTCCCTCGTGGCGGGGGGGCCTAGTGAGCAGTTCTTC	CASSSLVAGGPSEQFF
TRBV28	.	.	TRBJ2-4	TGTGCCAGCAGTTTGGTGGCGCCCAAAAACATTCAGTACTTC	CASSLVAPKNIQYF
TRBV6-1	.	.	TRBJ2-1	TGTGCCAGCAGACCACAGGGGGGGCTTAACAATGAGCAGTTCTTC	CASRPQGGLNNEQFF
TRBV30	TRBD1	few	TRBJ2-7	TGTGCCTGGAGTGAACAGGGGGACTACGAGCAGTACTTC	CAWSEQGDYEQYF
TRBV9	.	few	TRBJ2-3	TGTGCCAGCAGCTGGCGGACAAGCGGGACAGATACGCAGTATTTT	CASSWRTSGTDTQYF
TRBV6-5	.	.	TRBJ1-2	TGTGCCAGCAGTTACTTGGGGGCGCAAGGCTACACCTTC	CASSYLGAQGYTF
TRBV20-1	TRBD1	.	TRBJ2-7	TGCAGTGCTATCGACAGGGCCTCCTACGAGCGGTACTTC	CSAIDRASYERYF
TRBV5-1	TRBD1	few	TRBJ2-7	TGCGCCAGCAGCGTTGCCGGGACAGCCTACGATGAGCAGTACTTC	CASSVAGTAYDEQYF
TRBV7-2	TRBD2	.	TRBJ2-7	TGTGCCAGCAGGAGGCCCCTAGCGGGGCTATACAATGAGCAGTACTTC	CASRRPLAGLYNEQYF
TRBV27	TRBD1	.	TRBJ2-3	TGTGCCAGCAGTTGGGACAGGGAGGGCACAGATACGCAGTATTTT	CASSWDREGTDTQYF
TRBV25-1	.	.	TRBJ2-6	TGTGCCAGCATGAGCTCTGGGGCCAACGTCCTGACTTTC	CASMSSGANVLTF
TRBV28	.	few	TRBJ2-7	TGTGCCAGCACCCTCACAGGAGTGGTGTACTTC	CASTLTGVVYF
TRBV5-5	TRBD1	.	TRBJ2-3	TGTGCCAGCAGCTCGGGACAGGGGTATAAGGATACGCAGTATTTT	CASSSGQGYKDTQYF
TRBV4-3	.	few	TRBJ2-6	TGCGCCAGCAGCCAAGTTTCGGGGGCGGCCAACGTCCTGACTTTC	CASSQVSGAANVLTF
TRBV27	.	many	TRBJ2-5	TGTGCCACCAACCAAGAGACCCAGTACTTC	CATNQETQYF
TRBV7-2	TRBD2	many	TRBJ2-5	TGTGCCAGCAGAATCAGCGGGGGACAAGAGACCCAGTACTTC	CASRISGGQETQYF
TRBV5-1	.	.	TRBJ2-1	TGCGCCAGCAGTGAGGCGCCATCGAGCTCCTACAATGAGCAGTTCTTC	CASSEAPSSSYNEQFF
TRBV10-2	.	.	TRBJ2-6	TGCGCCAGCAGTGATCGGGTTTTGGCAGGGACTGGGGCCAACGTCCTGACTTTC	CASSDRVLAGTGANVLTF
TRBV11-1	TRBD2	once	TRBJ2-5	TGTGCCAGCAGTCCGGGGGGGTCGCTTTACAATGAGCAGTACTTC	CASSPGGSLYNEQYF
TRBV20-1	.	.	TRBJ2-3	TGCAGTGCCCGCAAAGGGGGGGGGCCCACAGATACGCAGTATTTT	CSARKGGGPTDTQYF
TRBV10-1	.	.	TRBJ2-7	TGCGCCAGCAGTGGAATACCCGGTAGTGCAAGCTCCTACGAGCAGTACTTC	CASSGIPGSASSYEQYF
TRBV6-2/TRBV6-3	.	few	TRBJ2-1	TGTGCCAGCAGTTACGGGTCGACGCAGTTCTTC	CASSYGSTQFF
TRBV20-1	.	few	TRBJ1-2	TGCAGTGCTAGATCCGGATGGTTACAGGTTAACTATGGCTACACCTTC	CSARSGWLQVNYGYTF
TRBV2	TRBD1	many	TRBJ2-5	TGTGCCAGCCGTAAACGGACAGGAGCTCAAGAGACCCAGTACTTC	CASRKRTGAQETQYF
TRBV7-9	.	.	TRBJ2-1	TGTGCCAGCAGCTTAGTCCCTCTCTACGATGAGCAGTTCTTC	CASSLVPLYDEQFF
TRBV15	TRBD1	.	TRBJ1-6	TGTGCCACCAGCAGACACCGGGACAGAGATAATTCACCCCTCCACTTT	CATSRHRDRDNSPLHF
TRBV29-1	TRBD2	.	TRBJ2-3	TGCAGCGTCGCGGGGGTTCAGGATACGCAGTATTTT	CSVAGVQDTQYF
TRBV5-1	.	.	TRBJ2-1	TGCGCCAGCAGCTTGACTAGTTTGGAGCAGTTCTTC	CASSLTSLEQFF
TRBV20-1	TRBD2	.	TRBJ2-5	TGCAGTGCCGAGAAGGCTAGCGGGCAAGAGACCCAGTACTTC	CSAEKASGQETQYF